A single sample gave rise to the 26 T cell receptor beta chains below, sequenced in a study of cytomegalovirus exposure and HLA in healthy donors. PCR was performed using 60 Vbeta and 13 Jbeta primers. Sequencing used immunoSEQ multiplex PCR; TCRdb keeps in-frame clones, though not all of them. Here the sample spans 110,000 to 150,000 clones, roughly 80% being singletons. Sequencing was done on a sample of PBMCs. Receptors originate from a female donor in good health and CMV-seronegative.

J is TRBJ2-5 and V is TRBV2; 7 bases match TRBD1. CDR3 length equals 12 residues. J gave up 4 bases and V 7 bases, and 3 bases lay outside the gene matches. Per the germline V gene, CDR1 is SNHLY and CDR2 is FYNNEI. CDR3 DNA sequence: TGTGCCAGCACGGGACAGCGAGAGACCCAGTACTTC. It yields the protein CASTGQRETQYF.

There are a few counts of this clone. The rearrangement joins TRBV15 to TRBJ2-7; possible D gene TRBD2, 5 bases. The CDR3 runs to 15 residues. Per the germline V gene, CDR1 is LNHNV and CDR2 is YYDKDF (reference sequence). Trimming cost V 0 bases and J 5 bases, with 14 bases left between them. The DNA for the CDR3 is TGTGCCACCAGCAGAGACCTACTAGTAGTCCACGAGCAGTACTTC. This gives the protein CATSRDLLVVHEQYF.

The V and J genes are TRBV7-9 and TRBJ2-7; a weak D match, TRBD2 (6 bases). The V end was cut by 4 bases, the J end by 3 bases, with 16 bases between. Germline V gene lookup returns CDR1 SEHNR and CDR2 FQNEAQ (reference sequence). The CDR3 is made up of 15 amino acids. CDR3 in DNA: TGTGCCAGCAGCTCTGAAGGGCGGGACCTCTACGAGCAGTACTTC. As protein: CASSSEGRDLYEQYF.

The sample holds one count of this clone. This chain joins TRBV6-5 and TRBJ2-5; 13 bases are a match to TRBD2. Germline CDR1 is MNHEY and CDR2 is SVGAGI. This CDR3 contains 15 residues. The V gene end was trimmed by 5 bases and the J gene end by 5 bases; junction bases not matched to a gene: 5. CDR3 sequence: CASSRTSGSGETQYF. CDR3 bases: TGTGCCAGCAGTCGGACTAGCGGGAGTGGGGAGACCCAGTACTTC.

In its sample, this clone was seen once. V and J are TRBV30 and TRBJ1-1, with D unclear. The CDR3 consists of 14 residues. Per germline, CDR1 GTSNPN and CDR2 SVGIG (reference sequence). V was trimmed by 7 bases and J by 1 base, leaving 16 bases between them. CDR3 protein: CASTSERWNTEAFF. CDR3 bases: TGTGCCTCTACATCGGAGAGATGGAACACTGAAGCTTTCTTT.

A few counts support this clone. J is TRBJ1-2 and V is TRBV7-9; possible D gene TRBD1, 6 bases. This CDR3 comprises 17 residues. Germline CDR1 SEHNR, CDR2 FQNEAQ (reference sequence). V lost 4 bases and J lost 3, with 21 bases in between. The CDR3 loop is CASSSSLGGRGDYGYTF. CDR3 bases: TGTGCCAGCAGCTCGAGCTTAGGTGGCAGGGGAGACTATGGCTACACCTTC.

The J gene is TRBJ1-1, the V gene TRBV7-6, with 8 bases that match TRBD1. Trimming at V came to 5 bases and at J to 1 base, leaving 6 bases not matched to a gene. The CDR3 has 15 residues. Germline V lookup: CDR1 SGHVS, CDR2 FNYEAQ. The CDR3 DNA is TGTGCCAGCAGCGACCGGACAGGGTGGAACACTGAAGCTTTCTTT. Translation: CASSDRTGWNTEAFF.

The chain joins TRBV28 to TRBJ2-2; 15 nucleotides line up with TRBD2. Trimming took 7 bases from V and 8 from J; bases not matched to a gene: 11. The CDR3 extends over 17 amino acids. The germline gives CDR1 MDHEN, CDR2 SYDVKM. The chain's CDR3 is CASTLGGLAGGRGELFF. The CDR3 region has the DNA TGTGCCAGCACCCTAGGGGGACTAGCGGGAGGCAGAGGGGAGCTGTTTTTT. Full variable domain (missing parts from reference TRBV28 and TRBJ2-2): DVKVTQSSRYLVKRTGEKVFLECVQDMDHENMFWYRQDPGLGLRLIYFSYDVKMKEKGDIPEGYSVSREKKERFSLILESASTNQTSMYLCASTLGGLAGGRGELFFGEGSRLTVL.

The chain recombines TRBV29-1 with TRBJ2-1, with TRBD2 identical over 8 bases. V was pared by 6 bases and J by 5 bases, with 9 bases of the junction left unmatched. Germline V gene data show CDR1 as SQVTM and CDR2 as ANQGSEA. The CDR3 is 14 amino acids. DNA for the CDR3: TGCAGCGTGGGGGGCGGGGGGAGGAACAATGAGCAGTTCTTC. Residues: CSVGGGGRNNEQFF.

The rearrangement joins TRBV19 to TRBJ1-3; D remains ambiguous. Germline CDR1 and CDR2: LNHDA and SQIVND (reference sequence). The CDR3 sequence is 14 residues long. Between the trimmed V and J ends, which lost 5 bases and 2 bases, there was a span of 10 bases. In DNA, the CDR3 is TGTGCCAGTAGTCGGGCCGGGACTGGAAACACCATATATTTT. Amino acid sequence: CASSRAGTGNTIYF.

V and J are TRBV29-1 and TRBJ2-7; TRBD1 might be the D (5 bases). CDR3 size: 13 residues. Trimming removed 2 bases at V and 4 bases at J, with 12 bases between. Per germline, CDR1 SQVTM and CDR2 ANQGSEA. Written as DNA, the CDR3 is TGCAGCGTTGAATCGTTGCAGGGTTACGAGCAGTACTTC. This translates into CSVESLQGYEQYF.

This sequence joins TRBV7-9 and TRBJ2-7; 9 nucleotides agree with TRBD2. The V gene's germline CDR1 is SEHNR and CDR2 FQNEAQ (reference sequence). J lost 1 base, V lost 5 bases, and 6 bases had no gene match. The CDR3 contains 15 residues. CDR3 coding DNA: TGTGCCAGCAGCCCTCGGACTAGCGAGTCCTACGAGCAGTACTTC. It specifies CASSPRTSESYEQYF.

CDR3 loop: CASSLAGYQYF. CDR3 nucleotide sequence: TGTGCCAGCAGCTTAGCGGGGTATCAGTACTTC. This rearrangement joins TRBV11-2 to TRBJ2-7; perhaps TRBD2 as D (5 bases). Germline V CDR1 and CDR2: SGHAT, FQNNGV. The CDR3 runs to 11 residues. V lost 1 base and J lost 10, with 8 bases in between.

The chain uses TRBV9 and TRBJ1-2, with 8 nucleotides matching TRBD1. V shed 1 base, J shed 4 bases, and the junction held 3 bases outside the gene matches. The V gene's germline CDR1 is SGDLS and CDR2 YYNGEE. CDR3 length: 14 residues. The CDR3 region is CASSVFTGGYGYTF. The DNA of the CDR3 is TGTGCCAGCAGCGTATTCACAGGGGGCTATGGCTACACCTTC.

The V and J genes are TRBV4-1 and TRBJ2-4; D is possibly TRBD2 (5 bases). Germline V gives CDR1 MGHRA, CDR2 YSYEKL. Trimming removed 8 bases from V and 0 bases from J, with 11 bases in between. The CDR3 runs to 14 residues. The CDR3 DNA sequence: TGCGCCAGCGCCGGGATCGGAGCCAAAAACATTCAGTACTTC. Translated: CASAGIGAKNIQYF.

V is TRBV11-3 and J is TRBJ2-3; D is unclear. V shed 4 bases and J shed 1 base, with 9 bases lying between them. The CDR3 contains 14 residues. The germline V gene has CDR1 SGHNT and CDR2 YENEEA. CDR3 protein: CASSSGLRTDTQYF. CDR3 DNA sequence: TGTGCCAGCAGCTCCGGTCTTCGCACAGATACGCAGTATTTT.

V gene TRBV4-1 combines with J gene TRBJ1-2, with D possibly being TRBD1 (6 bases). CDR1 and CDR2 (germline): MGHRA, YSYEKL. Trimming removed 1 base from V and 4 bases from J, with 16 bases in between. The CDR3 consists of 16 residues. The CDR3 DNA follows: TGCGCCAGCAGCCAAGTCCCGACAGGCTTCCTCTATGGCTACACCTTC. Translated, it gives CASSQVPTGFLYGYTF.

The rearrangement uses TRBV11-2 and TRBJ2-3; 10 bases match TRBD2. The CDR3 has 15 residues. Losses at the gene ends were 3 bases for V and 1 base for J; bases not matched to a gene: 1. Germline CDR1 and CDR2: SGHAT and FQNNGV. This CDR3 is CASSFGLAGTDTQYF. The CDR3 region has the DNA TGTGCCAGCAGCTTTGGACTAGCGGGCACAGATACGCAGTATTTT.

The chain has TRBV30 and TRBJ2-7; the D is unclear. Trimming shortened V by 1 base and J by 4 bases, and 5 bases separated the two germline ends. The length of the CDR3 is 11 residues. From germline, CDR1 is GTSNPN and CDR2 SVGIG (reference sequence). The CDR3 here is CAWSGGYEQYF. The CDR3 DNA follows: TGTGCCTGGAGTGGAGGTTACGAGCAGTACTTC.

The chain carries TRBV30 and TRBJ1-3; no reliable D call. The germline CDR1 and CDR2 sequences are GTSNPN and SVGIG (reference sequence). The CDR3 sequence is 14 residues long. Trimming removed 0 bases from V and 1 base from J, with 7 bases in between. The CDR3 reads CAWSVGGSGNTIYF. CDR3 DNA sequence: TGTGCCTGGAGTGTAGGAGGTTCTGGAAACACCATATATTTT.

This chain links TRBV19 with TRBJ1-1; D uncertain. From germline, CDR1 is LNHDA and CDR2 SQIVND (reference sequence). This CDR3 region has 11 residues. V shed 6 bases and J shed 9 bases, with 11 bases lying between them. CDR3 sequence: CASSQVRQAFF. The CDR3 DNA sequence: TGTGCCAGTAGCCAGGTTCGCCAAGCTTTCTTT.

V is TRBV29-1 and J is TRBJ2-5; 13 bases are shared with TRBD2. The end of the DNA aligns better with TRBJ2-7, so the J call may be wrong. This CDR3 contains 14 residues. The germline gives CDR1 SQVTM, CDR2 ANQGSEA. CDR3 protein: CSVGTSGASYEQYF. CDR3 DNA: TGCAGCGTGGGGACTAGCGGGGCCTCCTACGAGCAGTACTTC.

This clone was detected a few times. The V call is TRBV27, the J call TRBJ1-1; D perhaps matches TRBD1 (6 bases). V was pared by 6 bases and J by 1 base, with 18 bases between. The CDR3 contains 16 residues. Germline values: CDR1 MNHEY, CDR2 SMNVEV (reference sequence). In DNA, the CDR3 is TGTGCCAGCAGCCGTGGGGGCACCCTCTCGAACACTGAAGCTTTCTTT. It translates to CASSRGGTLSNTEAFF.

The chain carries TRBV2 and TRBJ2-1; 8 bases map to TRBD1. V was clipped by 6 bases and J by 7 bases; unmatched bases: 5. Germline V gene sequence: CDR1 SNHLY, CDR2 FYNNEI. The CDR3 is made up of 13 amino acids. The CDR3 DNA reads TGTGCCAGCAGGGGACAGGTTCTGAATGAGCAGTTCTTC. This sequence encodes CASRGQVLNEQFF.

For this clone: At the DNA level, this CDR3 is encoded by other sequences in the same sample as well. The CDR3 DNA reads TGTGCCTCGGGACAGAACTATGGCTACACCTTC. Translated, it gives CASGQNYGYTF. The gene calls are TRBV28 and TRBJ1-2, with 7 bases lining up with TRBD1. This CDR3 has 11 amino acids. V lost 11 bases and J lost 2; bases outside the gene matches: 2. Germline loops: CDR1 MDHEN, CDR2 SYDVKM.

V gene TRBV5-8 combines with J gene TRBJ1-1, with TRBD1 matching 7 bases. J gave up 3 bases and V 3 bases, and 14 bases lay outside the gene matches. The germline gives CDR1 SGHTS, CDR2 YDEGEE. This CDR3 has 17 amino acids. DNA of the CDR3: TGTGCCAGCAGCTCCCTCCTCGCCGGGACAGCCTACACTGAAGCTTTCTTT. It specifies CASSSLLAGTAYTEAFF.